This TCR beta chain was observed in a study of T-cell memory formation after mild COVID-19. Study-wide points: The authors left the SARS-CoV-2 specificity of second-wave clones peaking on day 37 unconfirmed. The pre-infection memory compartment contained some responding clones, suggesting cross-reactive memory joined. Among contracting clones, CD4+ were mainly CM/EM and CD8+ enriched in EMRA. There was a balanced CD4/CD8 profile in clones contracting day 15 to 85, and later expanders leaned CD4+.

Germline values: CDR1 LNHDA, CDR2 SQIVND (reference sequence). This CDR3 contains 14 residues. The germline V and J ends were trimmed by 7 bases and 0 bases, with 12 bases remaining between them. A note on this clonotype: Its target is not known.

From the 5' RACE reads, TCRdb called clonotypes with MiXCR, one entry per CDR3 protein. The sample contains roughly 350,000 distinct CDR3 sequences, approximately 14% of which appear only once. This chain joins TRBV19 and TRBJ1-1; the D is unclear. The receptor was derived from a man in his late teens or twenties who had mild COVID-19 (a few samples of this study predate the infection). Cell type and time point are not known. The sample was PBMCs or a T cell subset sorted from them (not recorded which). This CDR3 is CASTLSGVNTEAFF. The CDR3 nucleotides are TGTGCCAGTACCCTCAGCGGGGTGAACACTGAAGCTTTCTTT.